What follows are 5 T cell receptor beta chains derived from one specimen sequenced in a study of immune evolution from preneoplasia to lung adenocarcinoma. The assay was immunoSEQ multiplex PCR, and TCRdb's table has in-frame clones only and misses some. The sample includes roughly 3,700 clones, almost 85% of them seen just once. The sample consisted of FFPE invasive lung adenocarcinoma tissue. The receptors originated from a person between 45 and 65 years old with lung adenocarcinoma.

DNA for the CDR3: TGTGCCAGCAGTTCACAGGGTTACACTGAAGCTTTCTTT. Translation: CASSSQGYTEAFF. The V call is TRBV7-9, the J call TRBJ1-1; perhaps TRBD1 as D (6 bases). Germline values: CDR1 SEHNR, CDR2 FQNEAQ (reference sequence). The CDR3 contains 13 residues. The V and J ends lost 6 bases and 3 bases respectively, with 11 bases between them.

The chain links TRBV28 to TRBJ1-2; D gene ambiguous. Germline V CDR1 and CDR2: MDHEN, SYDVKM. The germline V and J ends were trimmed by 8 bases and 3 bases, with 10 bases remaining between them. The CDR3 is made up of 12 amino acids. CDR3 protein: CASGQVDYGYTF. The DNA of the CDR3 is TGTGCCAGCGGTCAGGTGGACTATGGCTACACCTTC.

The rearrangement uses TRBV18 and TRBJ2-7, with a possible D match to TRBD1 (6 bases). CDR3 size: 14 residues. V lost 4 bases and J lost 3, with 13 bases in between. Germline-derived CDR1 and CDR2 are KGHSH and LQKENI. In DNA form, the CDR3 reads TGTGCCAGCTCACTAACAGGGACCAACTACGAGCAGTACTTC. It codes for CASSLTGTNYEQYF. The full variable domain, completed using reference TRBV18 and TRBJ2-7, is NAGVMQNPRHLVRRRGQEARLRCSPMKGHSHVYWYRQLPEEGLKFMVYLQKENIIDESGMPKERFSAEFPKEGPSILRIQQVVRGDSAAYFCASSLTGTNYEQYFGPGTRLTVT.

The table lists this clone with a few counts. This rearrangement joins TRBV2 to TRBJ2-5; D uncertain. This CDR3 comprises 14 residues. In germline, CDR1 is SNHLY, CDR2 FYNNEI. The V gene lost 2 bases and the J gene lost 3 bases, with 10 bases spanning the gap. Here the CDR3 DNA reads TGTGCCAGCAGTGAAACCCGGCAGGAAGAGACCCAGTACTTC. The encoded protein is CASSETRQEETQYF. The entire variable domain, with the rest obtained from reference TRBV2 and TRBJ2-5, is as follows: EPEVTQTPSHQVTQMGQEVILRCVPISNHLYFYWYRQILGQKVEFLVSFYNNEISEKSEIFDDQFSVERPDGSNFTLKIRSTKLEDSAMYFCASSETRQEETQYFGPGTRLLVL.

This clone has more than one count but fewer than ten. The J gene is TRBJ1-1, the V gene TRBV10-3; a weak D match, TRBD1 (5 bases). The V end lost 6 bases, the J end lost 5 bases, and 13 bases lay between the germline ends. Germline V gives CDR1 ENHRY, CDR2 SYGVKD. The CDR3 is made up of 13 amino acids. Written as DNA, the CDR3 is TGTGCCATCAGACAGGCCCCGGAGACTGAAGCTTTCTTT. It specifies CAIRQAPETEAFF.